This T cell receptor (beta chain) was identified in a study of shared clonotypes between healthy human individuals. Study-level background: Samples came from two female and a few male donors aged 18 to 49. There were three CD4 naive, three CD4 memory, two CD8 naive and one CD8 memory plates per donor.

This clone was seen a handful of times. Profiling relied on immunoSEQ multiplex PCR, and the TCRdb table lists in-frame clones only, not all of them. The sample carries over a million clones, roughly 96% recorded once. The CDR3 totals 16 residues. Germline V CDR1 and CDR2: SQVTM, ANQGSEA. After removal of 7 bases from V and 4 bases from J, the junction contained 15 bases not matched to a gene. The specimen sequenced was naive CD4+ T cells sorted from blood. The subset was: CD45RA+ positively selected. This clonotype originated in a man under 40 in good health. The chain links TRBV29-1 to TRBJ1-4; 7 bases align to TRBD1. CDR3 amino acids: CSARGIRGQLNEKLFF. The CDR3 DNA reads TGCAGCGCGAGGGGAATTCGGGGACAGCTTAATGAAAAACTGTTTTTT.